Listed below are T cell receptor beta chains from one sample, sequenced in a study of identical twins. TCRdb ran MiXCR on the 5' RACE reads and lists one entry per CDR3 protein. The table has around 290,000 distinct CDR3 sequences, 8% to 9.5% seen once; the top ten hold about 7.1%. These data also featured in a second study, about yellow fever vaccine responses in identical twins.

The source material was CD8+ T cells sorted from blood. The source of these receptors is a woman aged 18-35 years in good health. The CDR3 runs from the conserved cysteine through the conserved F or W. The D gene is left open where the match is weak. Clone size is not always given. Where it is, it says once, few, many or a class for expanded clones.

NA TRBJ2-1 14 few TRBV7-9 TGTGCCAGCAGCTTAGTAATAGCGGCCGATGAGCAGTTCTTC CASSLVIAADEQFF
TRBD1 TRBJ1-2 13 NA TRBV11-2 TGTGCCAGCAGCGAGACAGGGTGGGATGGCTACACCTTC CASSETGWDGYTF
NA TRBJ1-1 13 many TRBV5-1 TGCGCCAGCAGCTTGGCCACGAACACTGAAGCTTTCTTT CASSLATNTEAFF
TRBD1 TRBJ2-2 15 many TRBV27 TGTGCCAGCAGCACCTTATTAGGGGGCCCCGGGGAGCTGTTTTTT CASSTLLGGPGELFF
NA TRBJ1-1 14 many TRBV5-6 TGTGCCAGCAGCTTGGCAGGGACGAACACTGAAGCTTTCTTT CASSLAGTNTEAFF
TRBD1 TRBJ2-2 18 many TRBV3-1 TGTGCCAGCAGCCAAGGCAACAGGGGAATCGCGAACACCGGGGAGCTGTTTTTT CASSQGNRGIANTGELFF
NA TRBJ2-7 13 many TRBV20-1 TGCTCCTCTGAGCCGGGGGCGCCCTACGAGCAGTACTTC CSSEPGAPYEQYF
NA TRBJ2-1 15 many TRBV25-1 TGTGCCAGCAGTGAAGCCCCGGGAGTGATCGATGAGCAGTTCTTC CASSEAPGVIDEQFF
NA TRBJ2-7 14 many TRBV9 TGTGCCAGCAGCGATGCTACCGACTCCTACGAGCAGTACTTC CASSDATDSYEQYF
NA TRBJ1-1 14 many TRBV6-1 TGTGCCAGCTGGCGGGAGGTCCTGAACACTGAAGCTTTCTTT CASWREVLNTEAFF
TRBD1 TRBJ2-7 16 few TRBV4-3 TGCGCCAGCAGCCAAGATCAGGGACCAGGGGGCAACGAGCAGTACTTC CASSQDQGPGGNEQYF
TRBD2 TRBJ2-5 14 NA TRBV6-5 TGTGCCAGCAGTCTCTCGGGGGGGCGAGAGACCCAGTACTTC CASSLSGGRETQYF
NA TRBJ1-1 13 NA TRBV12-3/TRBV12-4 TGTGCCAGCAGTGATTCCCCTCTAGCTGAAGCTTTCTTT CASSDSPLAEAFF
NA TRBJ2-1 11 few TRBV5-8 TGTGCCAGCAGCTTGGACTCTAAGCCGTTCTTC CASSLDSKPFF
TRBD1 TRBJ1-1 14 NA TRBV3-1 TGTGCCAGCAGCCATGGACAGGGCGTTGATGAAGCTTTCTTT CASSHGQGVDEAFF
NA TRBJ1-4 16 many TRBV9 TGTGCCAGCAGCGTAGCTGTCGGGGGAACTAATGAAAAACTGTTTTTT CASSVAVGGTNEKLFF
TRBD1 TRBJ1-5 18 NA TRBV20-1 TGCAGTGCTAGAGACCCTTCGACAGGGCTGCTTCGGCATCAGCCCCAGCATTTT CSARDPSTGLLRHQPQHF
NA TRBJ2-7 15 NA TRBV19 TGTGCCAGTAGTATTATCCCGGGGTCCCTCTACGAGCAGTACTTC CASSIIPGSLYEQYF
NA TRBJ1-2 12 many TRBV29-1 TGCAGCGTCAATGAGGCCTTTATGGGCTACACCTTC CSVNEAFMGYTF
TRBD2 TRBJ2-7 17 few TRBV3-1 TGTGCCAGCAGCCAAGCAACTAGCGGGAGTTTTTCCTACGAGCAGTACTTC CASSQATSGSFSYEQYF
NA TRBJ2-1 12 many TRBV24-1 TGTGCCACCAGTGGATTGTCGGATGAGCAGTTCTTC CATSGLSDEQFF
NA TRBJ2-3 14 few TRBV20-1 TGCAGTGCTAGTCTATCTAGCGGCACAGATACGCAGTATTTT CSASLSSGTDTQYF
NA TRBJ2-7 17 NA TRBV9 TGTGCCAGCAGCTTACCTAGCGGGACAGGGCCTCCTTACGAGCAGTACTTC CASSLPSGTGPPYEQYF
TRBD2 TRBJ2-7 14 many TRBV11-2 TGTGCCAGCGGGGTAGCGGGAAGATCCTACGAGCAGTACTTC CASGVAGRSYEQYF
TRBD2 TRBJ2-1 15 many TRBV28 TGTGCCAGCACCCCTGTAGAGCTGGGCGGGAGTGAGCAGTTCTTC CASTPVELGGSEQFF
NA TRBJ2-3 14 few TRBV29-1 TGCAGCGTTGGTACCGCTCATAGCACAGATACGCAGTATTTT CSVGTAHSTDTQYF
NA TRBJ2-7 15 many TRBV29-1 TGCAGCGTAGAGAGCGCGACAGCTAATACCTACGAGCAGTACTTC CSVESATANTYEQYF
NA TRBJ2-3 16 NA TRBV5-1 TGCGCCAGCAGCGGGGCTCGGGGGAGGACCACAGATACGCAGTATTTT CASSGARGRTTDTQYF
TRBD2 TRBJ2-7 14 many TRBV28 TGTGCCAGCAGTTTTCATAGCGGGAGCGGCGAGCAGTACTTC CASSFHSGSGEQYF
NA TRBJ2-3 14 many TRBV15 TGTGCCACCAGCAGAGAGGGAGGCACAGATACGCAGTATTTT CATSREGGTDTQYF
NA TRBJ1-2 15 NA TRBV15 TGTGCCACCAGCAGAGATTCGGGCAATAACTATGGCTACACCTTC CATSRDSGNNYGYTF
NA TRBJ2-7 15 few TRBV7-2 TGTGCCAGCAGCTTAGGAGGGTCCGCTTCCTACGAGCAGTACTTC CASSLGGSASYEQYF
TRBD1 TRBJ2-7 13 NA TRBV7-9 TGTGCCAGCAGCAACAGGGGAGACTACGAGCAGTACTTC CASSNRGDYEQYF
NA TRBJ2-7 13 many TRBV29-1 TGCAGCGTTGAAGGGACTGGCACTAACGAGCAGTACTTC CSVEGTGTNEQYF
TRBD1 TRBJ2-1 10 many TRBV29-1 TGCAGCGTTGCAGGGGGTGAGCAGTTCTTC CSVAGGEQFF
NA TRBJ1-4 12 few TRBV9 TGTGCCAGCAGCGTAGATAGCAGGAAACTGTTTTTT CASSVDSRKLFF
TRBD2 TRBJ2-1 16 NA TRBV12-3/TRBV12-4 TGTGCCAGCAGTCACTCGCCAGCGGGAGGTTCCCATGAGCAGTTCTTC CASSHSPAGGSHEQFF